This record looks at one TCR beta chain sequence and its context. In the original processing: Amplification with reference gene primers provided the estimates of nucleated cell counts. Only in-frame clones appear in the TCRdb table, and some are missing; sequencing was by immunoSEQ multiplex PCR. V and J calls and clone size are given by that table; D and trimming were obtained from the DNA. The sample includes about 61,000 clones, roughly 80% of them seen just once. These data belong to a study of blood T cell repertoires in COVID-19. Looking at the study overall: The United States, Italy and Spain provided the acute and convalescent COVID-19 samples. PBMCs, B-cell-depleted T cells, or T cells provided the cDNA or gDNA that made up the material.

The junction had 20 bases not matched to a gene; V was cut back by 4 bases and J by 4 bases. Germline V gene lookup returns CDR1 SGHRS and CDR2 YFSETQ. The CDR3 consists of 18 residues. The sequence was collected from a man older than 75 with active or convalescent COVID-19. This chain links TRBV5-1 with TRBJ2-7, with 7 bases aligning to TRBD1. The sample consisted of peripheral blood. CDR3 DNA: TGCGCCAGCAGCCCCTCAGGGGGAAGTTATACCACAAGTTACGAGCAGTACTTC. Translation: CASSPSGGSYTTSYEQYF. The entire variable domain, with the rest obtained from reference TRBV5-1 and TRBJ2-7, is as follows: KAGVTQTPRYLIKTRGQQVTLSCSPISGHRSVSWYQQTPGQGLQFLFEYFSETQRNKGNFPGRFSGRQFSNSRSEMNVSTLELGDSALYLCASSPSGGSYTTSYEQYFGPGTRLTVT.